Listed below are T cell receptor beta chains from one sample, sequenced in a study of blood T cell repertoires in COVID-19. Sequenced by immunoSEQ multiplex PCR; TCRdb stores in-frame clones only, minus some. The sample gives over 95,000 clones, approximately 84% of which show up once; about 1.6% is in the top ten. Specimen: peripheral blood. The receptors were gathered from a man in his fifties or sixties with acute or convalescent COVID-19. CDR3s leave out the opening cysteine and the closing phenylalanine or tryptophan. Fields, in order: J gene, V gene, CDR3 protein.

>TRBJ2-2|TRBV9
ASSSPDRGYTGELF
>TRBJ1-4|TRBV28
ASSLTGLEKLF
>TRBJ1-4|TRBV6-5
ASKTGATNEKLF
>TRBJ1-4|TRBV6-1
ASREDLNEKLF
>TRBJ1-6|TRBV28
ASTLQGGKSPLH
>TRBJ2-7|TRBV6-1
ASSEGQGRTYEQY
>TRBJ2-5|TRBV3-1/TRBV3-2
ASSQGDRLETQY
>TRBJ1-4|TRBV28
ASSSRGAEKLF
>TRBJ2-5|TRBV2
ASSRLRGPLYQETQY
>TRBJ1-1|TRBV6-6
ASSYGQGGTEAF
>TRBJ2-1|TRBV12-5
ASGLVLEGQQF
>TRBJ1-1|TRBV4-1
ASSQAQGAGTEAF
>TRBJ1-6|TRBV9
ASSVTQGNGSPLH
>TRBJ2-7|TRBV19
AVARTGSYEQY
>TRBJ2-3|TRBV5-1
ASRGRGGEDTQY
>TRBJ2-2|TRBV6-4
ASSVSQGAAGELF
>TRBJ2-2|TRBV10-2
ASRSLDAGELF
>TRBJ1-1|TRBV3-1/TRBV3-2
ASSLAVNTEAF
>TRBJ2-1|TRBV10-3
AINGGGGNEQF
>TRBJ1-3|TRBV6-2/TRBV6-3
ASSYLAQWSGNTIY
>TRBJ2-7|TRBV19
ASSIGSGGPSTYEQY
>TRBJ1-2|TRBV10-3
AIKGDNYGYT
>TRBJ1-1|TRBV20-1
SASKEGARVTEAF
>TRBJ2-2|TRBV5-4
ASSGLFDRATGELF
>TRBJ2-5|TRBV2
ASRKGAGFGTQY
>TRBJ1-5|TRBV6-6
ASRQDSNQPQH
>TRBJ1-3|TRBV7-2
ASSPGQGRNTIY